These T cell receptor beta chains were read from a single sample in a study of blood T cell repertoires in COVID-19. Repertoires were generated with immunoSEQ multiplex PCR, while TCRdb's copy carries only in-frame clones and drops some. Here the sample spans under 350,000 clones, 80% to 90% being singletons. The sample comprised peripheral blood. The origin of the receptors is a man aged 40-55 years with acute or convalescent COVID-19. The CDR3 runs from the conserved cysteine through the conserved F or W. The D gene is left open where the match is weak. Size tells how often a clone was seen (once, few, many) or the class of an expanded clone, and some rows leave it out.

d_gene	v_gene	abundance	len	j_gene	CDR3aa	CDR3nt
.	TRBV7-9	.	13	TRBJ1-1	CASSPGGDTEAFF	TGTGCCAGCAGCCCCGGGGGGGACACTGAAGCTTTCTTT
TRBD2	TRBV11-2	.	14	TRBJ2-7	CASSFAGGGYEQYF	TGTGCCAGCAGCTTTGCGGGGGGTGGCTACGAGCAGTACTTC
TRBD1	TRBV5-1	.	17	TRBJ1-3	CASSPGTGLSSGNTIYF	TGCGCCAGCAGCCCTGGGACAGGGCTGAGCTCTGGAAACACCATATATTTT
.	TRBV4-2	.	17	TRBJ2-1	CASSQGIRASGYNEQFF	TGTGCCAGCAGCCAAGGAATACGCGCGTCGGGATACAATGAGCAGTTCTTC
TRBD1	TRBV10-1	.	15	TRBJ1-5	CASRGGQRGNQPQHF	TGCGCCAGCAGGGGGGGACAGAGGGGCAATCAGCCCCAGCATTTT
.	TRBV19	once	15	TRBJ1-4	CASSPQGGNRKKLFF	TGTGCCAGTAGCCCACAAGGGGGAAACCGGAAAAAACTGTTTTTT
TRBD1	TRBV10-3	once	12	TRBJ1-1	CATGQAGTEAFF	TGTGCCACAGGACAGGCCGGAACTGAAGCTTTCTTT
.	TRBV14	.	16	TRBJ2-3	CASSQPITAQTDTQYF	TGTGCCAGCAGCCAACCCATTACTGCCCAAACAGATACGCAGTATTTT
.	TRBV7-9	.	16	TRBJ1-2	CASSPTDRSLNYGYTF	TGTGCCAGCAGCCCCACCGACAGGTCCCTAAACTATGGCTACACCTTC
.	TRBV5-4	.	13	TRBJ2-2	CASSLQGPGELFF	TGTGCCAGCAGCTTACAGGGACCCGGGGAGCTGTTTTTT
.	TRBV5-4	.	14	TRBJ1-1	CASSLSTVNTEAFF	TGTGCCAGCAGCTTGTCGACAGTGAACACTGAAGCTTTCTTT
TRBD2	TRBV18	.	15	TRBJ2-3	CASSLTSGGTDTQYF	TGTGCCAGCTCACTTACTAGCGGGGGGACAGATACGCAGTATTTT
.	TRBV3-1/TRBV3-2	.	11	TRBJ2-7	CASSNRQEQYF	TGTGCCAGCAGCAACCGACAGGAGCAGTACTTC
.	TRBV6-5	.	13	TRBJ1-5	CATRRDYNQPQHF	TGTGCCACCCGACGGGACTACAATCAGCCCCAGCATTTT
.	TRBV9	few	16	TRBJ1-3	CASSPSQSRGGNTIYF	TGTGCCAGCAGCCCCTCCCAGTCAAGAGGTGGAAACACCATATATTTT
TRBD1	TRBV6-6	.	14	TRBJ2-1	CASSSTGDYNEQFF	TGTGCCAGCAGTTCGACAGGGGACTACAATGAGCAGTTCTTC
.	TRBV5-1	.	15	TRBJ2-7	CASSLAPQREHEQYF	TGCGCCAGCAGCTTGGCCCCTCAGAGGGAGCACGAGCAGTACTTC
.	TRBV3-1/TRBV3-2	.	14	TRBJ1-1	CASSPNRGSTEAFF	TGTGCCAGCAGCCCGAATAGGGGGAGCACTGAAGCTTTCTTT
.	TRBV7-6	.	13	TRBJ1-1	CASSLETNTEAFF	TGTGCCAGCAGCTTAGAGACTAACACTGAAGCTTTCTTT
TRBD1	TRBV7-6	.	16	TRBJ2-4	CASSSWTGMGGGIQYF	TGTGCCAGCAGCTCCTGGACAGGGATGGGTGGAGGGATTCAGTACTTC
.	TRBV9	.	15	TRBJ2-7	CASSVEGVPGYEQYF	TGTGCCAGCAGCGTAGAGGGGGTACCTGGCTACGAGCAGTACTTC
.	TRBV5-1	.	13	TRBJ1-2	CASSLDRDYGYTF	TGCGCCAGCAGCTTGGACAGGGATTATGGCTACACCTTC
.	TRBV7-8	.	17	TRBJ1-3	CASSLASAGPSGNTIYF	TGTGCCAGCAGCTTAGCCTCGGCGGGCCCGTCTGGAAACACCATATATTTT
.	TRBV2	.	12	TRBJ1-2	CASSSQEDGYTF	TGTGCCAGCAGTTCTCAGGAGGATGGCTACACCTTC
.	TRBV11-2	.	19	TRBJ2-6	CASSFVGSGAFSGANVLTF	TGTGCCAGCAGCTTCGTGGGATCAGGGGCCTTCTCTGGGGCCAACGTCCTGACTTTC
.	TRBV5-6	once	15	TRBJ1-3	CASSLRRTAGNTIYF	TGTGCCAGCAGCCTTCGCCGGACAGCTGGAAACACCATATATTTT
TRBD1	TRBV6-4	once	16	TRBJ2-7	CASSRDRGKPTYEQYF	TGTGCCAGCAGCCGGGACAGGGGAAAGCCGACCTACGAGCAGTACTTC
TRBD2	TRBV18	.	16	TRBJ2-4	CASSPISGVGKNIQYF	TGTGCCAGCTCACCAATTAGCGGGGTGGGCAAAAACATTCAGTACTTC
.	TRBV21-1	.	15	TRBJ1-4	CASSSRRGRGEKLFF	TGTGCCAGCAGCTCCCGACGGGGCAGGGGTGAAAAACTGTTTTTT
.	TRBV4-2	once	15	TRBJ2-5	CASSQEGTFGETQYF	TGTGCCAGCAGCCAAGAGGGGACATTCGGGGAGACCCAGTACTTC
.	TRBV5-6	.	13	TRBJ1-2	CASSQGRRGGYTF	TGTGCCAGCAGCCAGGGACGGAGGGGTGGCTACACCTTC
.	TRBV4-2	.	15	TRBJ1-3	CASSQVWSDENTIYF	TGTGCCAGCAGCCAAGTTTGGAGTGACGAAAACACCATATATTTT
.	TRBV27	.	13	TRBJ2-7	CASSARRSYEQYF	TGTGCCAGCAGTGCCCGGAGATCCTACGAGCAGTACTTC
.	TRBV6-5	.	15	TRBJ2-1	CAISRGSSAENEQFF	TGTGCCATTAGTAGGGGGTCATCAGCGGAAAATGAGCAGTTCTTC
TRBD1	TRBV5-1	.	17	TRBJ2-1	CASTLAYLGGGYNEQFF	TGCGCCAGCACCCTGGCTTATTTAGGGGGCGGCTACAATGAGCAGTTCTTC
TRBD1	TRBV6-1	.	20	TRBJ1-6	CASSEARWRQGGTYNSPLHF	TGTGCCAGCAGTGAAGCGCGTTGGAGACAGGGGGGGACCTATAATTCACCCCTCCACTTT
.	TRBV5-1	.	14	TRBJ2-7	CASSFFDRSYEQYF	TGCGCCAGCAGCTTCTTTGACAGGTCCTACGAGCAGTACTTC
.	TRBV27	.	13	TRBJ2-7	CASSLSGQGEQYF	TGTGCCAGCAGTTTATCGGGGCAGGGGGAGCAGTACTTC
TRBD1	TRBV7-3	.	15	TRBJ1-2	CASSPNDRVGDGYTF	TGTGCCAGCAGCCCCAATGACAGGGTAGGCGATGGCTACACCTTC
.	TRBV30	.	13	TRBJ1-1	CAWSVGLEAEAFF	TGTGCCTGGAGTGTAGGTCTCGAGGCCGAAGCTTTCTTT
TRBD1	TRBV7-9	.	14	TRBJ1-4	CASSSTGGNEKLFF	TGTGCCAGCAGCTCCACAGGGGGCAATGAAAAACTGTTTTTT
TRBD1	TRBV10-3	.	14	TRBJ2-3	CAITGQGSVDTQYF	TGTGCCATCACCGGACAGGGCTCGGTAGATACGCAGTATTTT
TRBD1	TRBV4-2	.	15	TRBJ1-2	CASSQETGGAGGYTF	TGTGCCAGCAGCCAAGAGACAGGGGGCGCGGGCGGCTACACCTTC
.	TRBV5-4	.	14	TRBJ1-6	CASSSRDTNSPLHF	TGTGCCAGCAGCTCCCGGGACACTAATTCACCCCTCCACTTT
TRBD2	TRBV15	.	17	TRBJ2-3	CATSRATSGGARDTQYF	TGTGCCACCAGCAGGGCCACTAGCGGGGGGGCAAGAGATACGCAGTATTTT
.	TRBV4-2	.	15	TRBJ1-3	CASSQERQGGNTIYF	TGTGCCAGCAGCCAAGAACGGCAGGGCGGAAACACCATATATTTT
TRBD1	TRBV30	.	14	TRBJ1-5	CAWRRQGLTQPQHF	TGTGCCTGGAGACGACAGGGGTTAACTCAGCCCCAGCATTTT
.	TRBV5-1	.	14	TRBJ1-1	CASSPGHLNTEAFF	TGCGCCAGCAGCCCGGGACACCTGAACACTGAAGCTTTCTTT
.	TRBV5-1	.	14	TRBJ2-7	CASSLGQDSYEQYF	TGCGCCAGCAGCTTGGGACAGGACTCCTACGAGCAGTACTTC
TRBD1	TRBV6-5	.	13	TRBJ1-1	CASSRTGRTEAFF	TGTGCCAGCAGTAGGACAGGGCGGACTGAAGCTTTCTTT
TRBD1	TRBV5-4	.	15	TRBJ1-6	CASSLDRGHNSPLHF	TGTGCCAGCAGCCTTGACAGGGGCCATAATTCACCCCTCCACTTT
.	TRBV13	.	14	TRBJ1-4	CASSPGPSGEKLFF	TGTGCCAGCAGCCCAGGCCCCAGTGGCGAAAAACTGTTTTTT
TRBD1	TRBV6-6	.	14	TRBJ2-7	CASSLGQGSYEQYF	TGTGCCAGCAGTCTTGGACAGGGGTCCTACGAGCAGTACTTC
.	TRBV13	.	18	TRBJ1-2	CASSPRGHYGTLGYGYTF	TGTGCCAGCAGCCCGAGAGGCCACTACGGGACACTGGGCTATGGCTACACCTTC
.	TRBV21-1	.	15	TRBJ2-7	CASSDPRVEVDEQYF	TGTGCCAGCAGCGACCCCAGAGTCGAGGTGGACGAGCAGTACTTC
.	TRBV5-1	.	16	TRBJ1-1	CASSLINPGQNTEAFF	TGCGCCAGCAGCTTAATTAACCCGGGACAGAACACTGAAGCTTTCTTT
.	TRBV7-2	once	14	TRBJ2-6	CASSSGQGANVLTF	TGTGCCAGCAGTTCAGGGCAAGGGGCCAACGTCCTGACTTTC